These 20 T cell receptor beta chains originate from one sample sequenced in a study of neoadjuvant anti-PD-1 for oral cavity cancer. Method: immunoSEQ multiplex PCR; TCRdb's copy keeps in-frame clones and lacks some. The sample includes about 42,000 clones, about 76% of them seen just once. Specified time point: after neoadjuvant nivolumab, at surgical resection. Source: PBMCs, taken after nivolumab (anti-PD-1) treatment. These receptors were obtained from a person between 40 and 79 years old with oral cavity squamous cell carcinoma.

The rearrangement uses TRBV7-3 and TRBJ2-7; 7 bases line up with TRBD1. J lost 0 bases, V lost 1 base, and 0 bases had no gene match. CDR1 is SGHTA, CDR2 FQGTGA, per germline. This CDR3 region has 14 residues. The CDR3 protein is CASSLRQGSYEQYF. CDR3 nucleotides: TGTGCCAGCAGCTTAAGACAGGGCTCCTACGAGCAGTACTTC.

The chain carries TRBV27 and TRBJ1-6, with D perhaps TRBD1 (5 bases). This CDR3 is built from 15 residues. Germline V gene lookup returns CDR1 MNHEY and CDR2 SMNVEV (reference sequence). V dropped 2 bases and J dropped 6 bases, with 11 bases sitting between them. The CDR3 reads CASSLGGGSNSPLHF. The CDR3 DNA sequence: TGTGCCAGCAGTTTAGGGGGGGGGAGTAATTCACCCCTCCACTTT.

V gene TRBV30 combines with J gene TRBJ2-6; 8 bases fit TRBD1. CDR1 and CDR2 (germline): GTSNPN, SVGIG (reference sequence). This CDR3 has 14 amino acids. The V segment lost 7 bases and the J segment 2 bases; nucleotides outside the gene matches: 4. CDR3 region: CASPDRAGANVLTF. As DNA, the CDR3 is TGTGCCTCTCCGGACAGGGCTGGGGCCAACGTCCTGACTTTC.

The chain joins TRBV5-6 to TRBJ1-6; maybe TRBD1 (6 bases). V was pared by 3 bases and J by 13 bases, with 11 bases between. The CDR3 sequence is 12 residues long. Germline CDR1 SGHDT, CDR2 YYEEEE. In DNA form, the CDR3 reads TGTGCCAGCAGCTCTCCAGGGGACCCCCTCCACTTT. Its protein is CASSSPGDPLHF. Filled out from reference TRBV5-6 and TRBJ1-6, the complete variable domain reads DAGVTQSPTHLIKTRGQQVTLRCSPKSGHDTVSWYQQALGQGPQFIFQYYEEEERQRGNFPDRFSGHQFPNYSSELNVNALLLGDSALYLCASSSPGDPLHFGNGTRLTVT.

The chain combines TRBV4-1 with TRBJ2-7, with 8 bases fitting TRBD2. The CDR3 has 19 amino acids. The V and J ends lost 1 base and 2 bases, in that order; junction bases with no gene match: 16. From germline, CDR1 is MGHRA and CDR2 YSYEKL. In DNA form, the CDR3 reads TGCGCCAGCAGCCAAGTCGGGGGGCGCCGGCGGGAGGCTACCTACGAGCAGTACTTC. It translates to CASSQVGGRRREATYEQYF.

The chain combines TRBV29-1 with TRBJ1-3; maybe TRBD1 (6 bases). The CDR3 has 12 amino acids. The ends were cut back, 7 bases at V and 4 bases at J, with 11 bases in the middle. In germline, CDR1 is SQVTM, CDR2 ANQGSEA. The CDR3 region is CSAGESGNTIYF. CDR3 DNA: TGCAGCGCAGGGGAATCCGGAAACACCATATATTTT. Complete variable domain (other parts from reference TRBV29-1 and TRBJ1-3): SAVISQKPSRDICQRGTSLTIQCQVDSQVTMMFWYRQQPGQSLTLIATANQGSEATYESGFVIDKFPISRPNLTFSTLTVSNMSPEDSSIYLCSAGESGNTIYFGEGSWLTVV.

Regarding this clone: Other DNA sequences in the sample encode the same CDR3. The chain uses TRBV2 and TRBJ2-5, with 11 bases fitting TRBD2. J lost 0 bases, V lost 4 bases, and 1 base had no gene match. This CDR3 spans 15 amino acids. The germline CDR1 and CDR2 sequences are SNHLY and FYNNEI. CDR3 DNA sequence: TGTGCCAGCAGTGGGACTAGCGGGTACCAAGAGACCCAGTACTTC. Protein product: CASSGTSGYQETQYF.

CDR3 amino acids: CASSPFSGGTTSTDTQYF. The CDR3 DNA reads as TGCGCCAGCAGCCCCTTTAGCGGGGGAACTACTAGCACAGATACGCAGTATTTT. The chain is built from TRBV5-1 and TRBJ2-3; 9 bases agree with TRBD2. Germline V gene data show CDR1 as SGHRS and CDR2 as YFSETQ. The CDR3 is 18 residues long. V trimming: 4 bases; J trimming: 0 bases; junction bases outside the gene matches: 12.

The chain joins TRBV28 to TRBJ1-4; tentatively, D is TRBD1 (5 bases). V shed 6 bases and J shed 0 bases, with 8 bases lying between them. The CDR3 runs to 14 residues. CDR1 is MDHEN and CDR2 is SYDVKM in the germline V gene. CDR3 residues: CASSEGPTNEKLFF. CDR3 nucleotides: TGTGCCAGCAGCGAGGGGCCAACTAATGAAAAACTGTTTTTT.

The chain joins TRBV7-6 to TRBJ2-3; no clear D gene. Per germline, CDR1 SGHVS and CDR2 FNYEAQ. CDR3 length equals 18 residues. Trimming stripped 4 bases from V and 0 bases from J, with 20 bases between. The CDR3 here is CASSSPQAIQTSTDTQYF. CDR3 in DNA: TGTGCCAGCAGCTCCCCCCAGGCGATCCAAACTAGCACAGATACGCAGTATTTT. The full variable domain, with the rest looked up from reference TRBV7-6 and TRBJ2-3, is GAGVSQSPRYKVTKRGQDVALRCDPISGHVSLYWYRQALGQGPEFLTYFNYEAQQDKSGLPNDRFSAERPEGSISTLTIQRTEQRDSAMYRCASSSPQAIQTSTDTQYFGPGTRLTVL.

This chain uses TRBV27 with TRBJ1-2; weak D call: TRBD1 (5 bases). V lost 2 bases and J lost 8, with 18 bases in between. CDR1 is MNHEY and CDR2 is SMNVEV in the germline V gene (reference sequence). The length of the CDR3 is 15 residues. The CDR3 protein is CASSLNPGGGGGYTF. The CDR3 DNA reads as TGTGCCAGCAGTTTAAACCCCGGGGGGGGAGGAGGCTACACCTTC.

The chain links TRBV7-8 to TRBJ2-7; D is undetermined. The CDR3 consists of 10 residues. The germline V gene encodes CDR1 SGHVS and CDR2 FQNEAQ. V was trimmed by 8 bases and J by 4 bases, leaving 6 bases between them. CDR3 nucleotide sequence: TGTGCCAGCGGTTTATACGAGCAGTACTTC. Translating gives CASGLYEQYF.

This rearrangement joins TRBV27 to TRBJ2-6; no clear D. The germline V gene has CDR1 MNHEY and CDR2 SMNVEV (reference sequence). V was shortened by 6 bases and J by 3 bases, with 9 bases between the two germline ends. This CDR3 is built from 14 residues. CDR3 nucleotides: TGTGCCAGCAGCCCGTTAGGTGGGGCCAACGTCCTGACTTTC. This codes for CASSPLGGANVLTF.

There are a few counts of this clone. The V and J genes are TRBV5-1 and TRBJ1-1; no clear D gene. V lost 3 bases to trimming and J lost 1 base, with 10 bases between them. The CDR3 extends over 14 amino acids. The V gene's germline CDR1 is SGHRS and CDR2 YFSETQ. In DNA, the CDR3 is TGCGCCAGCAGCTGGAGCGGAGCGAACACTGAAGCTTTCTTT. Translated: CASSWSGANTEAFF.

The gene calls are TRBV28 and TRBJ1-5; perhaps TRBD1 as D (5 bases). Trimming removed 3 bases at V and 7 bases at J, with 16 bases between. This CDR3 region has 15 residues. Germline CDR1 and CDR2: MDHEN and SYDVKM. The CDR3 sequence is CASSFKAGFGQPQHF. The CDR3 coding sequence is TGTGCCAGCAGTTTTAAGGCAGGGTTCGGGCAGCCCCAGCATTTT.

The table lists this clone with a few counts. The chain carries TRBV6-4 and TRBJ1-1; no reliable D call. This CDR3 spans 14 amino acids. CDR1 is MRHNA and CDR2 is SNTAGT in the germline V gene. Trimming left V 1 base short and J 2 bases short, with 8 bases between. The CDR3 DNA reads TGTGCCAGCAGTGACTTTAGCTCCAACACTGAAGCTTTCTTT. It specifies CASSDFSSNTEAFF.

The gene calls are TRBV6-4 and TRBJ2-2; possibly TRBD1 or TRBD2 for D (5 bases each). The CDR3 length is 14 residues. Trimming cost V 2 bases and J 5 bases, with 9 bases left between them. Germline values: CDR1 MRHNA, CDR2 SNTAGT. The CDR3 loop reads CASSDEGWTGELFF. The CDR3 DNA follows: TGTGCCAGCAGTGACGAGGGGTGGACCGGGGAGCTGTTTTTT.

CDR3: CASSRGADQPQHF. CDR3 coding DNA: TGTGCCAGCAGTAGAGGGGCTGATCAGCCCCAGCATTTT. The chain joins TRBV2 to TRBJ1-5, with a weak D call TRBD1 (5 bases). The ends were cut back, 5 bases at V and 5 bases at J, with 10 bases in the middle. This CDR3 has 13 residues. The V gene's germline CDR1 is SNHLY and CDR2 FYNNEI. Using reference TRBV2 and TRBJ1-5 for the parts outside the CDR3, the full variable domain is EPEVTQTPSHQVTQMGQEVILRCVPISNHLYFYWYRQILGQKVEFLVSFYNNEISEKSEIFDDQFSVERPDGSNFTLKIRSTKLEDSAMYFCASSRGADQPQHFGDGTRLSIL.

The chain has TRBV25-1 and TRBJ1-4, with D unresolved. Trimming removed 1 base at V and 3 bases at J, with 3 bases between. The CDR3 contains 13 residues. Germline-derived CDR1 and CDR2 are MGHDK and SYGVNS. The CDR3 protein is CASSESANEKLFF. In DNA, the CDR3 is TGTGCCAGCAGTGAATCCGCTAATGAAAAACTGTTTTTT.

The genes are TRBV5-1 and TRBJ2-7, with D possibly being TRBD2 (6 bases). This CDR3 is 15 amino acids long. V was cut by 0 bases and J by 3 bases, with 13 bases left in between. Germline V gene lookup returns CDR1 SGHRS and CDR2 YFSETQ. The CDR3 here is CASSLGGRTNYEQYF. The CDR3 DNA reads TGCGCCAGCAGCTTGGGGGGGAGGACGAACTACGAGCAGTACTTC.